This record looks at one TCR beta chain sequence and its context. Its antigen has not been determined. No clone much larger than this one lies a single base away; base qualities are absent. CDR1 SEHNR and CDR2 FQNEAQ are derived from the germline V gene (reference sequence). The CDR3 numbers 14 residues from cysteine through phenylalanine. The CDR3 DNA has 42 bases and is translated from base 1. V is cut by 3 bases and J by 8 bases, and the space between the germline ends is 16 bases. These data come from a study of technical replicates of blood from a handful of donors (dated by TCRdb to the late 2010s). To prepare the library, the immunoSEQ multiplex PCR assay was applied. This is the immuneACCESS table as TCRdb keeps it, with only in-frame sequences that have V and J called. A part of the clones is gone; compared with another copy, unresolved V genes explain less than half, and the rest is unexplained. The sample records some 87,000 clones, about 97% of which are singletons. Jointly, the top ten make up 0.18% of the sample.

The rearrangement combines TRBV7-9 with TRBJ1-2; possibly the D gene is TRBD1, per 5 matching bases. The clonotype originates from a human donor in good health. Source material: T cells isolated from PBMCs. In nucleotide form, the sequence is TGTGCCAGCAGCTTGGGTGAGGGGACTGTAGGCTACACCTTC. Its protein product is CASSLGEGTVGYTF.